The 30 T cell receptor beta chains below were found in one sample sequenced in a study of blood T cell repertoires in COVID-19. Sequenced by immunoSEQ multiplex PCR; TCRdb stores in-frame clones only, minus some. This sample carries some 110,000 clones, 86% of them seen once, and the ten largest clones take 5% to 6.5%. Sequencing used peripheral blood. These TCRs come from a human donor in a cohort sampled during active COVID-19.

V is TRBV5-1 and J is TRBJ2-5, with TRBD2 matching 9 bases. Germline values: CDR1 SGHRS, CDR2 YFSETQ. V lost 3 bases, J lost 0 bases, and 0 bases stayed unmatched. The CDR3 length is 14 residues. CDR3 coding DNA: TGCGCCAGCAGCTCTAGCGGGAACCAAGAGACCCAGTACTTC. It encodes CASSSSGNQETQYF. The full variable domain, in which reference TRBV5-1 and TRBJ2-5 provide the parts outside the CDR3, is KAGVTQTPRYLIKTRGQQVTLSCSPISGHRSVSWYQQTPGQGLQFLFEYFSETQRNKGNFPGRFSGRQFSNSRSEMNVSTLELGDSALYLCASSSSGNQETQYFGPGTRLLVL.

Comments on this clone: One junction end disagrees with the germline gene, perhaps due to a read error. The chain has TRBV28 and TRBJ2-7; weak D call: TRBD1 (6 bases). There are 18 residues in the CDR3. Looked up from germline, CDR1 is MDHEN and CDR2 is SYDVKM. The CDR3 protein is CASCLGPGLGALSYEQYF. CDR3 DNA sequence: TGTGCCAGCTGTTTGGGGCCGGGGCTGGGGGCCCTCTCCTACGAGCAGTACTTC.

This chain connects TRBV19 to TRBJ2-1, with 7 bases matching TRBD2. Losses at the gene ends were 1 base for V and 7 bases for J; bases not matched to a gene: 7. Per the germline V gene, CDR1 is LNHDA and CDR2 is SQIVND (reference sequence). The CDR3 runs 15 residues. The CDR3 DNA reads TGTGCCAGTAGTATAGGCGGCGGGAGCGGGAATGAGCAGTTCTTC. Amino acid sequence: CASSIGGGSGNEQFF.

The chain joins TRBV28 to TRBJ1-6; 9 positions match TRBD1. This CDR3 has 17 amino acids. J was trimmed by 7 bases and V by 7 bases; bases with no gene match: 14. The germline V gene has CDR1 MDHEN and CDR2 SYDVKM. The CDR3 spells CASTLAGTGPMNSPLHF. CDR3 DNA sequence: TGTGCCAGCACCTTGGCCGGGACAGGGCCTATGAATTCACCCCTCCACTTT.

CDR3 sequence: CASERLAGVEEQFF. The CDR3 region has the DNA TGTGCCAGCGAGCGACTAGCGGGAGTAGAGGAGCAGTTCTTC. The chain links TRBV5-6 to TRBJ2-1; 12 bases align to TRBD2. Trimming removed 7 bases from V and 10 bases from J; junction bases left unmatched: 9. Looked up from germline, CDR1 is SGHDT and CDR2 is YYEEEE. The CDR3 is made up of 14 amino acids.

There are many counts of this clone. The chain joins TRBV5-5 to TRBJ2-7; 9 bases are a match to TRBD2. The CDR3 runs 14 residues. Germline CDR1 SGHKS, CDR2 YYEKEE (reference sequence). The V gene end was trimmed by 2 bases and the J gene end by 0 bases; junction bases not matched to a gene: 0. CDR3 sequence: CASSFSGSSYEQYF. The CDR3 bases are TGTGCCAGCAGCTTTAGCGGGAGCTCCTACGAGCAGTACTTC. The full variable domain, completed using reference TRBV5-5 and TRBJ2-7, is DAGVTQSPTHLIKTRGQQVTLRCSPISGHKSVSWYQQVLGQGPQFIFQYYEKEERGRGNFPDRFSARQFPNYSSELNVNALLLGDSALYLCASSFSGSSYEQYFGPGTRLTVT.

The genes are TRBV6-5 and TRBJ1-6, with D maybe TRBD1 (5 bases). The CDR3 consists of 14 residues. Trimming stripped 0 bases from V and 10 bases from J, with 10 bases between. The V gene's germline CDR1 is MNHEY and CDR2 SVGAGI. The CDR3 sequence is CASSYSAGTSPLHF. CDR3 sequence (DNA): TGTGCCAGCAGTTACTCGGCGGGGACCTCACCCCTCCACTTT.

The chain employs TRBV3-1 (or the pseudogene TRBV3-2) and TRBJ1-4; TRBD1 is a possible D gene (6 bases). Germline CDR1 is LGHDT and CDR2 is YNNKEL (reference sequence). Trimming shortened V by 1 base and J by 13 bases, and 19 bases separated the two germline ends. There are 15 residues in the CDR3. CDR3 coding DNA: TGTGCCAGCAGCCAAGGATTCCCGAGGACAGTTTCACTGTTTTTT. This translates into CASSQGFPRTVSLFF.

This chain connects TRBV5-6 to TRBJ1-5; D is perhaps TRBD1 (5 bases). The germline V gene has CDR1 SGHDT and CDR2 YYEEEE. The CDR3 length is 18 residues. Trimming pared 2 bases from V and 2 bases from J, leaving 20 bases between. The CDR3 protein is CASSFSQGFFVGNQPQHF. The CDR3 region has the DNA TGTGCCAGCAGCTTCAGCCAGGGTTTCTTTGTCGGCAATCAGCCCCAGCATTTT. The whole variable domain, remainder taken from reference TRBV5-6 and TRBJ1-5, is DAGVTQSPTHLIKTRGQQVTLRCSPKSGHDTVSWYQQALGQGPQFIFQYYEEEERQRGNFPDRFSGHQFPNYSSELNVNALLLGDSALYLCASSFSQGFFVGNQPQHFGDGTRLSIL.

The rearrangement joins TRBV6-5 to TRBJ1-1; 8 bases agree with TRBD1. J gave up 4 bases and V 2 bases, and 6 bases lay outside the gene matches. Germline V CDR1 and CDR2: MNHEY, SVGAGI. The CDR3 runs to 15 residues. Here the CDR3 DNA reads TGTGCCAGCAGTTACGGACAGGGTTTTATCACTGAAGCTTTCTTT. Amino acid sequence: CASSYGQGFITEAFF.

In regard to this clone: Since no conserved phenylalanine or tryptophan closes the CDR3, a read error is the likely cause. It is unclear where the CDR3 begins or ends on the DNA, so no DNA is shown, and the CDR3 is as TCRdb lists it. This chain uses TRBV2 with TRBJ1-1. The CDR3 is 12 amino acids in total, end residues counted. Germline V CDR1 and CDR2: SNHLY, FYNNEI. The CDR3 region is CASNVGGAGSPG.

This clone was seen only a few times. V gene TRBV6-5 combines with J gene TRBJ1-2; 8 bases align to TRBD1. Per the germline V gene, CDR1 is MNHEY and CDR2 is SVGAGI. Trimming took 2 bases from V and 9 from J; bases not matched to a gene: 8. CDR3 length: 14 amino acids. CDR3 bases: TGTGCCAGCAGTTACACCGGACAGGGTAGTAGCTACACCTTC. As protein: CASSYTGQGSSYTF.

The sample holds one count of this clone. This chain connects TRBV30 to TRBJ1-2; 7 nucleotides align to TRBD1. The germline V gene encodes CDR1 GTSNPN and CDR2 SVGIG (reference sequence). V trimming: 5 bases; J trimming: 0 bases; junction bases outside the gene matches: 9. The CDR3 has 15 amino acids. The CDR3 loop reads CAWEGVRGTNYGYTF. CDR3 in DNA: TGTGCCTGGGAAGGCGTCAGGGGGACTAACTATGGCTACACCTTC.

In DNA form, the CDR3 reads TGCAGTGCTAGTACGAGACTAGCGGTAGGTGAGCAGTTCTTC. Translating gives CSASTRLAVGEQFF. The chain recombines TRBV20-1 with TRBJ2-1; TRBD2 aligns across 9 bases. Germline lookup yields CDR1 DFQATT and CDR2 SNEGSKA (reference sequence). The CDR3 covers 14 residues. V lost 3 bases to trimming and J lost 9 bases; unmatched junction nucleotides: 9.

The rearrangement uses TRBV9 and TRBJ2-1; 11 bases agree with TRBD2. V dropped 1 base and J dropped 9; count of bases not matched to a gene: 9. The CDR3 has 16 amino acids. The germline V gene encodes CDR1 SGDLS and CDR2 YYNGEE. The CDR3 protein is CASSVTSTSGKSEQFF. The CDR3 DNA reads TGTGCCAGCAGCGTAACGTCGACTAGCGGGAAATCTGAGCAGTTCTTC.

The CDR3 DNA follows: TGCGCCAGCAGCCAAGAAGCACCCCTAGCGAGTCCCGCGGATACGCAGTATTTT. Translated, it gives CASSQEAPLASPADTQYF. V and J are TRBV4-3 and TRBJ2-3, with a possible D match to TRBD2 (6 bases). The germline V and J ends were trimmed by 0 bases and 6 bases, with 22 bases remaining between them. Germline V lookup: CDR1 LGHNA, CDR2 YSLEER. This CDR3 is built from 18 residues.

The CDR3 region has the DNA TGTGCCACCAGCAGAGATCTAGGCAGGGCTTTCGGGCAGTATTTT. Encoded protein: CATSRDLGRAFGQYF. The chain combines TRBV15 with TRBJ2-3; the D gene is possibly TRBD1 (5 bases). V gave up 0 bases and J gave up 11 bases, with 18 bases separating them. This CDR3 is built from 15 residues. Germline values: CDR1 LNHNV, CDR2 YYDKDF (reference sequence).

The chain employs TRBV27 and TRBJ2-2; TRBD2 matches at 14 bases. The V gene's germline CDR1 is MNHEY and CDR2 SMNVEV (reference sequence). The length of the CDR3 is 20 residues. The V and J ends lost 3 bases and 1 base, in that order; junction bases with no gene match: 10. The chain's CDR3 is CASSFTGLAGGQWNTGELFF. The CDR3 nucleotides are TGTGCCAGCAGTTTTACCGGACTAGCGGGAGGTCAATGGAACACCGGGGAGCTGTTTTTT.

The rearrangement joins TRBV27 to TRBJ2-7; D uncertain. This CDR3 comprises 14 residues. Germline V gene data show CDR1 as MNHEY and CDR2 as SMNVEV (reference sequence). The V and J ends lost 5 bases and 4 bases respectively, with 15 bases between them. The CDR3 region is CASSPRGFLYEQYF. The CDR3 nucleotides read TGTGCCAGCAGTCCCCGCGGTTTTCTATACGAGCAGTACTTC.

The chain has TRBV11-2 and TRBJ1-4; the D gene is possibly TRBD1 (6 bases). CDR1 and CDR2 (germline): SGHAT, FQNNGV. The CDR3 is 16 residues long. The V end was cut by 4 bases, the J end by 3 bases, with 15 bases between. The CDR3 here is CASSSSTGIPNEKLFF. CDR3 nucleotides: TGTGCCAGCAGCTCATCAACAGGGATCCCTAATGAAAAACTGTTTTTT.

The chain carries TRBV27 and TRBJ2-3; 9 bases align to TRBD2. The CDR3 runs to 18 residues. The ends lost 4 bases at V and 4 bases at J; junction bases unmatched: 15. CDR1 is MNHEY and CDR2 is SMNVEV in the germline V gene (reference sequence). CDR3 in DNA: TGTGCCAGCAGTTCCCCGCCCATTGGGACTAGCCGAGCAGATACGCAGTATTTT. Encoded protein: CASSSPPIGTSRADTQYF.

In this sample, this clone turned up a few times. V is TRBV20-1 and J is TRBJ1-2; D gene uncertain. This CDR3 has 12 residues. Germline V gene sequence: CDR1 DFQATT, CDR2 SNEGSKA (reference sequence). V shed 3 bases and J shed 7 bases, with 12 bases lying between them. DNA for the CDR3: TGCAGTGCTAGTCCATCGTCGGTTGGCTACACCTTC. Encoded protein: CSASPSSVGYTF.

The V and J genes are TRBV9 and TRBJ2-3, with TRBD2 matching over 12 bases. The germline V gene encodes CDR1 SGDLS and CDR2 YYNGEE. V lost 0 bases and J lost 4; bases outside the gene matches: 9. The length of the CDR3 is 18 residues. The CDR3 loop reads CASSVVASGRAGADTQYF. The CDR3 bases are TGTGCCAGCAGCGTAGTTGCTAGCGGGAGGGCAGGGGCAGATACGCAGTATTTT.

The J gene is TRBJ2-1, the V gene TRBV7-2; TRBD2 aligns across 7 bases. V was pared by 6 bases and J by 4 bases, with 6 bases of the junction left unmatched. CDR3 length: 14 residues. The germline gives CDR1 SGHTA, CDR2 FQGNSA. Here the CDR3 DNA reads TGTGCCAGCAGACAAACTAGCGTGTACAATGAGCAGTTCTTC. Protein sequence: CASRQTSVYNEQFF.

The chain has TRBV15 and TRBJ1-2; D possibly corresponds to TRBD1 (5 bases). CDR3 length: 14 residues. Per the germline V gene, CDR1 is LNHNV and CDR2 is YYDKDF (reference sequence). V was clipped by 0 bases and J by 7 bases, with 12 bases between them. CDR3 nucleotides: TGTGCCACCAGCAGAGACAGGGTTTCTAGTGGCTACACCTTC. Translating it yields CATSRDRVSSGYTF.

The chain uses TRBV6-6 and TRBJ2-1, with D maybe TRBD2 (5 bases). The V gene lost 6 bases and the J gene lost 6 bases, with 18 bases spanning the gap. The V gene's germline CDR1 is MNHNY and CDR2 SVGAGI (reference sequence). This CDR3 spans 15 amino acids. For the CDR3, the DNA is TGTGCCAGCAGGACAAGGACTTACGCAGGCAATGAGCAGTTCTTC. Its translation is CASRTRTYAGNEQFF.

The chain's CDR3 is CASSWAASGRYEQYF. The CDR3 nucleotides read TGCGCCAGCAGCTGGGCGGCTAGCGGGAGGTACGAGCAGTACTTC. The V and J genes are TRBV10-2 and TRBJ2-7; 11 nucleotides agree with TRBD2. There are 15 residues in the CDR3. From germline, CDR1 is WSHSY and CDR2 SAAADI. Trimming took 6 bases from V and 4 from J; bases not matched to a gene: 8.

V usage is TRBV2 and J usage is TRBJ1-2; 7 nucleotides align to TRBD1. Trimming removed 4 bases from V and 6 bases from J; junction bases left unmatched: 5. CDR1 SNHLY and CDR2 FYNNEI come from the germline V gene. This CDR3 comprises 13 residues. This CDR3 is CASSGQQGNGYTF. The CDR3 DNA reads as TGTGCCAGCAGTGGGCAACAGGGGAATGGCTACACCTTC.

This sequence joins TRBV28 and TRBJ2-4; 10 bases match TRBD2. The CDR3 covers 15 residues. Germline CDR1 is MDHEN and CDR2 is SYDVKM. J was trimmed by 2 bases and V by 6 bases; bases with no gene match: 4. CDR3 residues: CASRELAGPKNIQYF. The CDR3 coding sequence is TGTGCCAGCAGGGAACTAGCGGGACCCAAAAACATTCAGTACTTC.

V usage is TRBV11-2 and J usage is TRBJ1-2; D may be TRBD1 (6 bases). V gave up 0 bases and J gave up 4 bases, with 12 bases separating them. This CDR3 is built from 15 residues. The germline V gene encodes CDR1 SGHAT and CDR2 FQNNGV. The CDR3 DNA follows: TGTGCCAGCAGCTTAGATAGGGGGAATCCCTATGGCTACACCTTC. It encodes CASSLDRGNPYGYTF.